These 20 T cell receptor beta chains share one sample of origin, sequenced in a study of beta chain features in type 1 diabetes. Study outcomes and limitations: TCRB CDR3s from Type 1 diabetes patients were moderately but significantly shorter in all four CD4+ subsets.

Sequenced material consisted of expressed TCRB transcripts (all of the isolated RNA was reverse transcribed). TCRdb keeps only in-frame clones here, not all; method: immunoSEQ multiplex PCR. The sample includes 150,000 to 200,000 clones, about 8% of them seen just once. Which antigens these TCRs recognize remains unknown. The specimen sequenced was central memory CD4+ T cells from blood. Receptor source: a woman aged 40 to 55 with type 1 diabetes.

The rearrangement uses TRBV19 and TRBJ2-7, with D possibly being TRBD2 (5 bases). The CDR3 runs 15 residues. Germline loops: CDR1 LNHDA, CDR2 SQIVND (reference sequence). Deletions cut 3 bases from V and 3 bases from J, with 15 bases between. CDR3 in amino acids: CASSIRRTPNYEQYF. CDR3 nucleotides: TGTGCCAGTAGTATCCGGCGGACTCCGAACTACGAGCAGTACTTC.

The chain employs TRBV5-6 and TRBJ2-3; a weak D match, TRBD2 (6 bases). Germline V CDR1 and CDR2: SGHDT, YYEEEE. The CDR3 has 16 amino acids. V shed 4 bases and J shed 0 bases, with 15 bases lying between them. CDR3 coding DNA: TGTGCCAGCAGCCCGAGGAGGGTCCTAAGCACAGATACGCAGTATTTT. Encoded protein: CASSPRRVLSTDTQYF.

This clone was seen only a few times. The chain has TRBV28 and TRBJ1-3, with D perhaps TRBD1 (6 bases). With 6 bases removed from V and 4 bases from J, the gap between germline ends came to 10 bases. The CDR3 loop spans 13 amino acids. Germline V gene data show CDR1 as MDHEN and CDR2 as SYDVKM. This chain's CDR3 is CASSRTAGNTIYF. CDR3 nucleotide sequence: TGTGCCAGCAGCCGGACAGCCGGAAACACCATATATTTT. Together with reference TRBV28 and TRBJ1-3, the CDR3 gives the full variable domain: DVKVTQSSRYLVKRTGEKVFLECVQDMDHENMFWYRQDPGLGLRLIYFSYDVKMKEKGDIPEGYSVSREKKERFSLILESASTNQTSMYLCASSRTAGNTIYFGEGSWLTVV.

This clone was recorded a few times. The chain has TRBV4-2 and TRBJ2-1; the match to TRBD2 covers 7 bases. Trimming cost V 1 base and J 4 bases; bases outside gene matches: 7. The CDR3 contains 16 residues. CDR1 is LGHNA, CDR2 YNFKEQ, per germline. The CDR3 region has the DNA TGTGCCAGCAGCCAAGCCCGCGGGAGTCTATACAATGAGCAGTTCTTC. The encoded protein is CASSQARGSLYNEQFF.

This clone has just a few counts. V usage is TRBV27 and J usage is TRBJ1-5; TRBD1 aligns across 8 bases. Looked up from germline, CDR1 is MNHEY and CDR2 is SMNVEV (reference sequence). V shed 4 bases, J shed 5 bases, and the junction held 4 bases outside the gene matches. The CDR3 totals 14 residues. CDR3 coding DNA: TGTGCCAGCAGTTATGGACAGGGACATCAGCCCCAGCATTTT. Its translation: CASSYGQGHQPQHF.

Of note for this clone: The germline gene is not matched at one end of the junction; a read error may be the cause. The chain joins TRBV7-7 to TRBJ2-3; D is uncertain. Germline CDR1 and CDR2: SSHAT and FNYEAQ (reference sequence). The CDR3 spans 13 residues. The CDR3 sequence is CASSLAGADTQYF. The DNA for the CDR3 is TGTGCTAGCAGCTTAGCCGGAGCAGATACGCAGTATTTT.

The J gene is TRBJ1-2, the V gene TRBV4-3; a weak D match, TRBD1 (5 bases). The CDR3 has 14 amino acids. The germline gives CDR1 LGHNA, CDR2 YSLEER. Trimming left V 6 bases short and J 4 bases short, with 15 bases between. This CDR3 reads CASSGAATSYGYTF. The CDR3 DNA follows: TGCGCCAGCAGTGGGGCAGCTACCTCCTATGGCTACACCTTC.

The rearrangement uses TRBV5-1 and TRBJ2-5; D not resolved. Germline CDR1 SGHRS, CDR2 YFSETQ. Trimming shortened V by 1 base and J by 4 bases, and 8 bases separated the two germline ends. This CDR3 comprises 13 residues. The CDR3: CASSLLVPETQYF. Written as DNA, the CDR3 is TGCGCCAGCAGCTTGTTAGTGCCAGAGACCCAGTACTTC.

Only a few counts were recorded for this clone. The chain has TRBV7-3 and TRBJ1-1, with D possibly being TRBD1 (6 bases). The germline gives CDR1 SGHTA, CDR2 FQGTGA. This CDR3 is 14 amino acids long. V lost 1 base and J 4 bases, leaving 10 bases between the germline ends. CDR3 protein: CASSLNPGVTEAFF. The CDR3 coding sequence is TGTGCCAGCAGCTTAAATCCAGGGGTCACTGAAGCTTTCTTT.

V and J are TRBV28 and TRBJ2-7; possible D gene TRBD2, 6 bases. Trimming cost V 2 bases and J 7 bases, with 18 bases left between them. Germline-derived CDR1 and CDR2 are MDHEN and SYDVKM. The CDR3 is 15 residues long. The DNA of the CDR3 is TGTGCCAGCAGTTTAGGAGGGGCGCGAGCGGGTGAGCAGTACTTC. Translation gives CASSLGGARAGEQYF.

This sequence joins TRBV19 and TRBJ2-7; 8 bases map to TRBD1. V lost 5 bases, J lost 4 bases, and 4 bases stayed unmatched. The CDR3 extends over 13 amino acids. CDR1 is LNHDA and CDR2 is SQIVND in the germline V gene (reference sequence). The DNA for the CDR3 is TGTGCCAGTAGTGCATGGACAGGGTACGAGCAGTACTTC. Translation: CASSAWTGYEQYF.

The CDR3 is CASSLYEGAYEQYF. CDR3 nucleotide sequence: TGTGCCAGCAGCTTGTACGAGGGGGCCTACGAGCAGTACTTC. The chain has TRBV5-6 and TRBJ2-7; TRBD1 is a possible D gene (6 bases). Deletions cut 1 base from V and 2 bases from J, with 10 bases between. Germline lookup yields CDR1 SGHDT and CDR2 YYEEEE. There are 14 residues in the CDR3.

This clone was counted ten times or more. The chain carries TRBV14 and TRBJ1-1; D gene uncertain. CDR1 is SGHDN, CDR2 FVKESK, per germline. The V gene lost 0 bases and the J gene lost 2 bases, with 10 bases spanning the gap. This CDR3 contains 15 residues. DNA for the CDR3: TGTGCCAGCAGCCAAGATCCGTTCTTCAACACTGAAGCTTTCTTT. Residues: CASSQDPFFNTEAFF.

This clone was counted only a few times. The chain carries TRBV10-3 and TRBJ2-5; maybe TRBD2 (6 bases). In germline, CDR1 is ENHRY, CDR2 SYGVKD. This CDR3 is built from 12 residues. Trimming removed 6 bases at V and 2 bases at J, with 7 bases between. The CDR3 reads CAISGGQETQYF. Written as DNA, the CDR3 is TGTGCCATCAGCGGGGGTCAAGAGACCCAGTACTTC.

V is TRBV7-9 and J is TRBJ2-1; D may be TRBD2 (6 bases). The CDR3 runs to 14 residues. In germline, CDR1 is SEHNR, CDR2 FQNEAQ (reference sequence). V dropped 2 bases and J dropped 6 bases, with 11 bases sitting between them. The CDR3 sequence: CASSLLGTGNEQFF. CDR3 sequence (DNA): TGTGCCAGCAGCTTATTAGGGACTGGCAATGAGCAGTTCTTC.

The table lists this clone with a few counts. The chain links TRBV19 to TRBJ1-5; possibly TRBD1 for D (6 bases). The germline CDR1 and CDR2 sequences are LNHDA and SQIVND (reference sequence). Trimming removed 8 bases at V and 7 bases at J, with 21 bases between. The CDR3 is made up of 15 amino acids. The CDR3 sequence is CASSNQGWQGQPQHF. Written as DNA, the CDR3 is TGTGCCAGTTCGAATCAGGGGTGGCAAGGGCAGCCCCAGCATTTT.

This clone was observed many times. The chain is built from TRBV9 and TRBJ2-1; D remains ambiguous. V was shortened by 1 base and J by 8 bases, with 10 bases between the two germline ends. This CDR3 region has 13 residues. Germline V gene sequence: CDR1 SGDLS, CDR2 YYNGEE. The CDR3 DNA follows: TGTGCCAGCAGCGTATCGTTGGGCGATGAGCAGTTCTTC. This translates into CASSVSLGDEQFF.

J is TRBJ1-1 and V is TRBV9; 8 bases map to TRBD1. Trimming took 0 bases from V and 1 from J; bases not matched to a gene: 5. The CDR3 length is 16 residues. CDR1 SGDLS and CDR2 YYNGEE come from the germline V gene. The CDR3 DNA reads TGTGCCAGCAGCGTAGTCCCAGGGGGCCGGAACACTGAAGCTTTCTTT. The encoded protein is CASSVVPGGRNTEAFF.

V is TRBV9 and J is TRBJ1-1, with 7 bases matching TRBD1. CDR1 and CDR2 (germline): SGDLS, YYNGEE. This CDR3 contains 15 residues. The ends lost 3 bases at V and 11 bases at J; junction bases unmatched: 16. CDR3 sequence (DNA): TGTGCCAGCAGCGAGGGACAGCCAGGGGCCAGTCGCGCTTTCTTT. It codes for CASSEGQPGASRAFF.

A few counts support this clone. This chain links TRBV2 with TRBJ2-5, with 9 bases lining up with TRBD1. Trimming at V came to 5 bases and at J to 6 bases, leaving 4 bases not matched to a gene. Germline lookup yields CDR1 SNHLY and CDR2 FYNNEI. The CDR3 has 13 amino acids. The CDR3 region is CASSPDRGKTQYF. DNA for the CDR3: TGTGCCAGCAGTCCAGACAGGGGGAAGACCCAGTACTTC.